Below are 11 T cell receptor beta chains sequenced from a single sample in a study of cytomegalovirus exposure and HLA in healthy donors. The PCR used 60 Vbeta and 13 Jbeta primers. The protocol was immunoSEQ multiplex PCR, while the TCRdb copy is restricted to in-frame clones and leaves out a portion. In the table there are more than 150,000 clones, about 90% of which are singletons. The specimen sequenced was PBMCs. The origin of the receptors is a girl less than two years old in good health and CMV-seronegative.

V usage is TRBV18 and J usage is TRBJ2-7; possibly TRBD2 for D (6 bases). Trimming cost V 2 bases and J 0 bases, with 20 bases left between them. CDR3 length: 18 residues. In germline, CDR1 is KGHSH, CDR2 LQKENI. The CDR3 sequence is CASSPIMLDYLNSYEQYF. The CDR3 coding sequence is TGTGCCAGCTCACCAATTATGCTGGACTATTTAAACTCCTACGAGCAGTACTTC.

This clone was picked up a small number of times. The V gene is TRBV18, the J gene TRBJ1-1, with D perhaps TRBD1 (5 bases). The CDR3 loop spans 15 amino acids. Germline assignment: CDR1 KGHSH and CDR2 LQKENI. The V and J ends lost 6 bases and 1 base respectively, with 15 bases between them. The CDR3: CASSSGLWGNTEAFF. The CDR3 coding sequence is TGTGCCAGCTCGTCGGGACTTTGGGGGAACACTGAAGCTTTCTTT.

The V gene is TRBV19, the J gene TRBJ2-7, with 10 positions matching TRBD1. The CDR3 length is 14 residues. Germline V gives CDR1 LNHDA, CDR2 SQIVND (reference sequence). V lost 5 bases, J lost 7 bases, and 8 bases stayed unmatched. CDR3 residues: CASSSGTGVREQYF. CDR3 coding DNA: TGTGCCAGTAGTTCCGGGACAGGGGTGAGGGAGCAGTACTTC.

The V and J genes are TRBV30 and TRBJ2-5; TRBD2 matches 11 bases. Germline trimming cut 2 bases from V and 7 bases from J; bases unmatched to any gene: 6. Looked up from germline, CDR1 is GTSNPN and CDR2 is SVGIG (reference sequence). The CDR3 is made up of 14 amino acids. CDR3 in DNA: TGTGCCTGGAGTCCCCCCGGGACTAGCGGGACCCAGTACTTC. Amino acid sequence: CAWSPPGTSGTQYF.

The chain employs TRBV23-1 and TRBJ2-7; TRBD2 matches 11 bases. TRBV23-1 is treated as an ORF (open reading frame) with a function not yet certain. The CDR3 loop spans 14 amino acids. The ends lost 3 bases at V and 3 bases at J; junction bases unmatched: 1. Written as DNA, the CDR3 is TGCGCCAGCAGTCAGACTAGCGGGGTCTACGAGCAGTACTTC. As protein: CASSQTSGVYEQYF.

The genes are TRBV6-5 and TRBJ2-7, with 9 positions matching TRBD1. The CDR3 is 13 amino acids. Germline CDR1 and CDR2: MNHEY and SVGAGI. The J segment lost 7 bases and the V segment lost 6 bases, leaving 7 bases of the junction unmatched. CDR3: CASSSGTGREQYF. CDR3 bases: TGTGCCAGCAGCTCCGGGACAGGGCGTGAGCAGTACTTC.

Only one count was recorded for this clone. The V and J genes are TRBV7-8 and TRBJ1-2; D gene ambiguous. Germline V gives CDR1 SGHVS, CDR2 FQNEAQ. The CDR3 spans 14 residues. V was shortened by 0 bases and J by 4 bases, with 9 bases between the two germline ends. DNA for the CDR3: TGTGCCAGCAGCTTAGCAGAGGGAGTCTATGGCTACACCTTC. This codes for CASSLAEGVYGYTF. Drawing the rest from reference TRBV7-8 and TRBJ1-2, the complete variable domain is GAGVSQSPRYKVAKRGQDVALRCDPISGHVSLFWYQQALGQGPEFLTYFQNEAQLDKSGLPSDRFFAERPEGSVSTLKIQRTQQEDSAVYLCASSLAEGVYGYTFGSGTRLTVV.

The V call is TRBV27, the J call TRBJ1-6, with 12 bases that match TRBD1. The CDR3 spans 15 residues. Germline CDR1 and CDR2: MNHEY and SMNVEV (reference sequence). The ends lost 7 bases at V and 7 bases at J; junction bases unmatched: 5. The CDR3 DNA is TGTGCCAGCACCCAGGGACAGGGGGCGAATTCACCCCTCCACTTT. Translated: CASTQGQGANSPLHF.

J is TRBJ2-1 and V is TRBV7-2, with TRBD1 identical over 8 bases. The CDR3 has 12 residues. The V gene end was trimmed by 3 bases and the J gene end by 8 bases; junction bases not matched to a gene: 0. The germline V gene has CDR1 SGHTA and CDR2 FQGNSA. CDR3 sequence: CASSLGQDEQFF. CDR3 DNA sequence: TGTGCCAGCAGCTTGGGACAGGATGAGCAGTTCTTC.

The chain carries TRBV7-8 and TRBJ2-1; 9 nucleotides line up with TRBD2. CDR1 SGHVS and CDR2 FQNEAQ come from the germline V gene. V shed 2 bases, J shed 8 bases, and the junction held 13 bases outside the gene matches. The CDR3 spans 17 residues. This CDR3 is CASSLLGGRALEDEQFF. CDR3 DNA sequence: TGTGCCAGCAGCTTATTAGGCGGGAGGGCCTTAGAGGATGAGCAGTTCTTC.

This clone was seen more than once but under ten times. The V and J genes are TRBV6-5 and TRBJ2-1, with a possible D match to TRBD2 (5 bases). Germline CDR1 is MNHEY and CDR2 is SVGAGI. V shed 4 bases and J shed 12 bases, with 19 bases lying between them. The CDR3 is 14 amino acids. CDR3 region: CASSSTIPTIWQFF. For the CDR3, the DNA is TGTGCCAGCAGTTCTACCATTCCGACTATTTGGCAGTTCTTC.